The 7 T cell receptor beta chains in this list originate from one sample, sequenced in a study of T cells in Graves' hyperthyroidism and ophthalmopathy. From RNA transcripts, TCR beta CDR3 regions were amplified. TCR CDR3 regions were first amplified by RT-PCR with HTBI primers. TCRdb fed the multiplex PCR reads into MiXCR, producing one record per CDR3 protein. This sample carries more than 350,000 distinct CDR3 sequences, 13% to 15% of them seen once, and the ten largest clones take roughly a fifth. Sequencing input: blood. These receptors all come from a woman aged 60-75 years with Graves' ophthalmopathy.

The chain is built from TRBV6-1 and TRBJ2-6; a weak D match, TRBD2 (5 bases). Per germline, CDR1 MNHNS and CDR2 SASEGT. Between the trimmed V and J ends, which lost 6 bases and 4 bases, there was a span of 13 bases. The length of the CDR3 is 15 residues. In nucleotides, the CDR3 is TGTGCCAGCAGGAAGGGAGTCTCCGGGGCCAACGTCCTGACTTTC. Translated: CASRKGVSGANVLTF.

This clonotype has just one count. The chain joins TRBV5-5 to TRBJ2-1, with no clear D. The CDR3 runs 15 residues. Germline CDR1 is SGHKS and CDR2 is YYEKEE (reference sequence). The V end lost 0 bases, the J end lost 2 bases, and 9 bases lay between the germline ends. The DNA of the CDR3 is TGTGCCAGCAGCTTGGCCGGCCAGACCTACAATGAGCAGTTCTTC. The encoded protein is CASSLAGQTYNEQFF.

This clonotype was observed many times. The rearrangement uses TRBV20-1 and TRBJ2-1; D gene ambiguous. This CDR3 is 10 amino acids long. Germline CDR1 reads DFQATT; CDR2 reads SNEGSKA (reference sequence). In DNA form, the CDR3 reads TGCGGGTGCTCCTACAATGAGCAGTTCTTC. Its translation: CGCSYNEQFF.

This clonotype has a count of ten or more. The CDR3 nucleotides are TGCAGTGCTAGGGGTCCGGGACTAGCGGCTCAAGAGACCCAGTACTTC. This translates into CSARGPGLAAQETQYF. The chain links TRBV20-1 to TRBJ2-5, with 11 bases that match TRBD2. With 3 bases clipped from V and 2 bases from J, the junction kept 8 bases outside the gene matches. CDR1 and CDR2 from the germline V gene are DFQATT and SNEGSKA (reference sequence). The CDR3 has 16 residues.

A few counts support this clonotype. The CDR3 here is CASNPPGHPNTGELFF. The CDR3 bases are TGTGCCAGCAACCCCCCGGGACACCCGAACACCGGGGAGCTGTTTTTT. This chain joins TRBV12-3 or TRBV12-4 and TRBJ2-2; a possible D gene is TRBD1 (6 bases). There are 16 residues in the CDR3. V was shortened by 7 bases and J by 0 bases, with 15 bases between the two germline ends.

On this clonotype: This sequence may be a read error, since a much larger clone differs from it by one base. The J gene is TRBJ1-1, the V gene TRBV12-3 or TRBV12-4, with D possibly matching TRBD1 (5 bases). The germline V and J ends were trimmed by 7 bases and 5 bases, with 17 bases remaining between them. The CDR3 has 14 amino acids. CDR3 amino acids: CASTPGGTRTEAFF. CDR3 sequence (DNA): TGTGCCAGCACCCCGGGAGGGACCAGGACTGAAGCTTTCTTT.

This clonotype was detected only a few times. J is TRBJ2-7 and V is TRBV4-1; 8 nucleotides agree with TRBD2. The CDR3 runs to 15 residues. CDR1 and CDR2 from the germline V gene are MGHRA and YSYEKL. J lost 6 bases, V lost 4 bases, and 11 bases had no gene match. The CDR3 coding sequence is TGCGCCAGCAGCCCCCGGGAGGGTGTTCTAGTCGAGCAGTACTTC. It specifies CASSPREGVLVEQYF.